Here is one TCR beta chain with its context. Germline CDR1 and CDR2: SGHTS and YDEGEE. The V end lost 0 bases, the J end lost 5 bases, and 8 bases lay between the germline ends. This CDR3 is 13 amino acids long. Per the original data handling: The authors estimated nucleated cell counts from reference gene primer amplification. Here immunoSEQ multiplex PCR was the method, and the copy in TCRdb shows in-frame clones only, minus some. V and J calls and clone size are given by that table; D and trimming were obtained from the DNA. The table lists under 350,000 clones, around 86% of them singletons. The source of the sample is a study of blood T cell repertoires in COVID-19. Study context: Spain, Italy and the United States supplied samples that represented acute and convalescent COVID-19. PBMCs, B-cell-depleted T cells, or T cells were the source of the cDNA or gDNA that made up the material.

The sequence was obtained from a human donor in a cohort sampled during active COVID-19. V is TRBV5-8 and J is TRBJ1-2; possibly TRBD1 for D (6 bases). Sequencing input: peripheral blood. The CDR3 loop is CASSLEGHYGYTF. The CDR3 DNA follows: TGTGCCAGCAGCTTGGAGGGACATTATGGCTACACCTTC. The variable domain in full, with the rest retrieved from reference TRBV5-8 and TRBJ1-2, is EAGVTQSPTHLIKTRGQQATLRCSPISGHTSVYWYQQALGLGLQFLLWYDEGEERNRGNFPPRFSGRQFPNYSSELNVNALELEDSALYLCASSLEGHYGYTFGSGTRLTVV.